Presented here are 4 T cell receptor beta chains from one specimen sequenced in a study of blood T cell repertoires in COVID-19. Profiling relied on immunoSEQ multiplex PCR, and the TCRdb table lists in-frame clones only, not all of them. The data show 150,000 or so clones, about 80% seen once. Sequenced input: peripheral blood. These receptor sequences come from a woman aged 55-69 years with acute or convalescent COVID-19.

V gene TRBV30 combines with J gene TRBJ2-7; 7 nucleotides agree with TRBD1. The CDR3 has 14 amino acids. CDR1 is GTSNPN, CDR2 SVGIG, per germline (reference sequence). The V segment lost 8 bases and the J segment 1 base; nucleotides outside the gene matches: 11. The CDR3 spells CATSGTATSYEQYF. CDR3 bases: TGTGCCACGTCCGGGACAGCCACTTCCTACGAGCAGTACTTC. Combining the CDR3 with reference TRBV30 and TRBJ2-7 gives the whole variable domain SQTIHQWPATLVQPVGSPLSLECTVEGTSNPNLYWYRQAAGRGLQLLFYSVGIGQISSEVPQNLSASRPQDRQFILSSKKLLLSDSGFYLCATSGTATSYEQYFGPGTRLTVT.

The CDR3 sequence: CASSEAAGRISEAFF. Written as DNA, the CDR3 is TGTGCCAGCAGTGAAGCGGCGGGAAGGATATCTGAAGCTTTCTTT. This chain connects TRBV6-1 to TRBJ1-1, with D unclear. This CDR3 region has 15 residues. Germline CDR1 MNHNS, CDR2 SASEGT. V was trimmed by 0 bases and J by 6 bases, leaving 14 bases between them.

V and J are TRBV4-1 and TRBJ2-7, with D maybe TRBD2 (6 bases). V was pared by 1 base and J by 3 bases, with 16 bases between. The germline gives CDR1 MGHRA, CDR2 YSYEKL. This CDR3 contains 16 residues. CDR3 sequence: CASSQASAKAHYEQYF. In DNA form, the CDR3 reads TGCGCCAGCAGCCAAGCTAGCGCGAAGGCACACTACGAGCAGTACTTC.

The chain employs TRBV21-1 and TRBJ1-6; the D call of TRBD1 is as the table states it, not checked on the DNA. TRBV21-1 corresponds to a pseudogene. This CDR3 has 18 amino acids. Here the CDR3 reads CASSTGTDRQGNNSPLHF. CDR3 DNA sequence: TGTGCCAGCAGCACCGGGACAGATAGGCAGGGGAATAATTCACCCCTCCACTTT.